What follows are 26 T cell receptor beta chains derived from one specimen sequenced in a study of beta chain features in type 1 diabetes. The authors reverse transcribed all of the isolated RNA, so sequencing captured expressed TCRB transcripts. Profiling relied on immunoSEQ multiplex PCR, and the TCRdb table lists in-frame clones only, not all of them. The repertoire holds 200,000 to 250,000 clones, with 27% as singletons. The sample consisted of central memory CD4+ T cells from blood. These receptors all come from a man under 40 in good health.

This clone was picked up one time. The chain uses TRBV27 and TRBJ1-1; weak D call: TRBD1 (5 bases). V lost 4 bases to trimming and J lost 0 bases, with 6 bases between them. CDR3 length: 13 amino acids. The germline V gene has CDR1 MNHEY and CDR2 SMNVEV (reference sequence). CDR3 nucleotide sequence: TGTGCCAGCAGTTCAGGGATGAACACTGAAGCTTTCTTT. Its translation is CASSSGMNTEAFF.

V is TRBV30 and J is TRBJ1-2; D gene ambiguous. Germline CDR1 and CDR2: GTSNPN and SVGIG (reference sequence). V was trimmed by 5 bases and J by 4 bases, leaving 8 bases between them. The CDR3 is 11 amino acids. The CDR3 coding sequence is TGTGCCTGGCAGGAGGGCTATGGCTACACCTTC. It codes for CAWQEGYGYTF.

This clone was seen many times. J is TRBJ2-7 and V is TRBV7-9, with TRBD1 matching 7 bases. With V trimmed by 5 bases and J by 2 bases, 6 bases remained unmatched. CDR3 length: 14 amino acids. The germline V gene has CDR1 SEHNR and CDR2 FQNEAQ (reference sequence). The CDR3 sequence: CASSPDRTAYEQYF. CDR3 DNA: TGTGCCAGCAGCCCGGACAGGACAGCCTACGAGCAGTACTTC.

The genes are TRBV6-5 and TRBJ2-7; the match to TRBD1 covers 9 bases. This CDR3 is 15 amino acids long. Trimming took 0 bases from V and 6 from J; bases not matched to a gene: 6. Germline V gene sequence: CDR1 MNHEY, CDR2 SVGAGI. The CDR3 reads CASSYSGTGSSEQYF. For the CDR3, the DNA is TGTGCCAGCAGTTACTCCGGGACAGGGTCTTCCGAGCAGTACTTC.

This chain uses TRBV7-2 with TRBJ2-4; the match to TRBD1 covers 9 bases. Per the germline V gene, CDR1 is SGHTA and CDR2 is FQGNSA. The CDR3 has 12 amino acids. V was clipped by 6 bases and J by 9 bases; unmatched bases: 3. As DNA, the CDR3 is TGTGCCAGCAGAGCGACAGGGGGCATTCAGTACTTC. Translated, it gives CASRATGGIQYF.

Ten or more counts support this clone. The V and J genes are TRBV2 and TRBJ2-4, with no clear D. This CDR3 contains 13 residues. The V gene's germline CDR1 is SNHLY and CDR2 FYNNEI. The V end was cut by 7 bases, the J end by 1 base, with 8 bases between. For the CDR3, the DNA is TGTGCCAGCAACAATGACGCCAAAAACATTCAGTACTTC. Translated: CASNNDAKNIQYF.

This clone was counted a few times. V gene TRBV7-2 combines with J gene TRBJ1-2; possible D gene TRBD1, 6 bases. V was shortened by 5 bases and J by 2 bases, with 12 bases between the two germline ends. The CDR3 sequence is 14 residues long. Germline V gene sequence: CDR1 SGHTA, CDR2 FQGNSA. In DNA, the CDR3 is TGTGCCAGCAGCCGACAGGCGGGGAACTATGGCTACACCTTC. Translation gives CASSRQAGNYGYTF.

This clone has only a few counts. The V and J genes are TRBV5-1 and TRBJ2-1, with D tentatively TRBD2 (6 bases). The V end was cut by 7 bases, the J end by 4 bases, with 18 bases between. The CDR3 is 15 residues long. The germline V gene encodes CDR1 SGHRS and CDR2 YFSETQ. The CDR3 DNA sequence: TGCGCCAGCGGGAGGTACTCTTCAGAGTACAATGAGCAGTTCTTC. Amino acid sequence: CASGRYSSEYNEQFF.

The chain has TRBV5-1 and TRBJ1-2; D is perhaps TRBD1 (5 bases). Germline CDR1 SGHRS, CDR2 YFSETQ. Trimming left V 7 bases short and J 4 bases short, with 14 bases between. The CDR3 consists of 13 residues. In nucleotides, the CDR3 is TGCGCCAGCTTTGGAACAGGAACCTATGGCTACACCTTC. As protein: CASFGTGTYGYTF.

CDR3 sequence reads: CASSLDLISDTQYF. The CDR3 DNA reads as TGTGCCAGCAGCTTGGACCTAATATCAGATACGCAGTATTTT. The rearrangement uses TRBV5-4 and TRBJ2-3; no firm D call. Germline CDR1 reads SGHNT; CDR2 reads YYREEE (reference sequence). The CDR3 covers 14 residues. The V and J ends lost 0 bases and 4 bases respectively, with 9 bases between them.

This clone occurred a few times. The gene calls are TRBV5-6 and TRBJ2-1, with a possible D match to TRBD1 (5 bases). Trimming took off 0 bases at V and 11 bases at J, with 6 bases between the two ends. The CDR3 length is 11 residues. CDR1 and CDR2 (germline): SGHDT, YYEEEE. The CDR3 sequence: CASSLAGKQFF. The CDR3 nucleotides read TGTGCCAGCAGCTTGGCAGGGAAGCAGTTCTTC.

This chain uses TRBV30 with TRBJ2-1; weak D call: TRBD1 (6 bases). The germline V gene encodes CDR1 GTSNPN and CDR2 SVGIG (reference sequence). The CDR3 covers 15 residues. The V end was cut by 2 bases, the J end by 12 bases, with 23 bases between. CDR3 sequence (DNA): TGTGCCTGGAGTAAATCATCCAGGGGCACCTGGGGGCAGTTCTTC. It translates to CAWSKSSRGTWGQFF.

V usage is TRBV27 and J usage is TRBJ2-3; the match to TRBD1 covers 9 bases. The CDR3 is made up of 16 amino acids. J gave up 4 bases and V 5 bases, and 10 bases lay outside the gene matches. Looked up from germline, CDR1 is MNHEY and CDR2 is SMNVEV (reference sequence). CDR3 DNA sequence: TGTGCCAGCAGTCCCGGTTGGGACAGGGCTTCAGATACGCAGTATTTT. Protein: CASSPGWDRASDTQYF.

V usage is TRBV30 and J usage is TRBJ2-5, with a tentative D call TRBD2 (5 bases). CDR3 size: 11 residues. The germline V and J ends were trimmed by 4 bases and 3 bases, with 6 bases remaining between them. The germline V gene encodes CDR1 GTSNPN and CDR2 SVGIG (reference sequence). In nucleotides, the CDR3 is TGTGCCTGGACTAGCAAAGAGACCCAGTACTTC. Its translation is CAWTSKETQYF.

V and J are TRBV28 and TRBJ2-1; D not resolved. This CDR3 spans 10 amino acids. V was shortened by 6 bases and J by 9 bases, with 6 bases between the two germline ends. Germline CDR1 MDHEN, CDR2 SYDVKM. The CDR3 region has the DNA TGTGCCAGCAGCTCCGTTGAGCAGTTCTTC. It specifies CASSSVEQFF.

The CDR3 coding sequence is TGTGCCAGCAGCTTCCAGGTCAGAGAGCAGTACTTC. It encodes CASSFQVREQYF. The chain has TRBV5-6 and TRBJ2-7; no clear D gene. Germline CDR1 reads SGHDT; CDR2 reads YYEEEE. The CDR3 has 12 amino acids. Trimming cost V 2 bases and J 7 bases, with 10 bases left between them.

The chain uses TRBV5-1 and TRBJ1-1; D is uncertain. CDR3 length equals 16 residues. Trimming pared 3 bases from V and 4 bases from J, leaving 19 bases between. Germline V CDR1 and CDR2: SGHRS, YFSETQ. CDR3 loop: CASSSLGERRATEAFF. The CDR3 coding sequence is TGCGCCAGCAGCTCCCTCGGGGAGAGGAGGGCCACTGAAGCTTTCTTT.

The DNA of the CDR3 is TGTGCCAGCAGCCCCCGGGACAGGGGGAGTTACGAGCAGTACTTC. Translated, it gives CASSPRDRGSYEQYF. The rearrangement joins TRBV7-9 to TRBJ2-7; 11 bases match TRBD1. The CDR3 consists of 15 residues. Germline-derived CDR1 and CDR2 are SEHNR and FQNEAQ (reference sequence). V lost 5 bases to trimming and J lost 4 bases; unmatched junction nucleotides: 7.

This clone showed up just a few times. The chain is built from TRBV5-1 and TRBJ2-5; the D gene is possibly TRBD2 (5 bases). Judging by the DNA end, TRBJ2-7 fits better; the J call may be wrong. The length of the CDR3 is 16 residues. CDR1 SGHRS and CDR2 YFSETQ come from the germline V gene. CDR3 sequence: CASSSVGEGVKDEQYF. CDR3 DNA: TGCGCCAGCAGCTCCGTGGGAGAGGGTGTAAAGGACGAGCAGTACTTC.

To note about this clone: Other DNA sequences of this sample code for an identical CDR3. This chain joins TRBV2 and TRBJ2-1; 11 bases match TRBD2. The length of the CDR3 is 14 residues. Germline trimming cut 8 bases from V and 4 bases from J; bases unmatched to any gene: 4. CDR1 is SNHLY and CDR2 is FYNNEI in the germline V gene. The CDR3 spells CASSGTSGYNEQFF. CDR3 in DNA: TGTGCCAGCTCCGGGACTAGCGGTTACAATGAGCAGTTCTTC.

The chain employs TRBV7-2 and TRBJ2-5, with a possible D match to TRBD2 (6 bases). Trimming stripped 5 bases from V and 6 bases from J, with 16 bases between. The CDR3 is 14 amino acids. Germline CDR1 and CDR2: SGHTA and FQGNSA. The CDR3 nucleotides read TGTGCCAGCAGCGGGGGACTTACGGGGCAGACCCAGTACTTC. As protein: CASSGGLTGQTQYF.

This clone was seen once. J is TRBJ2-3 and V is TRBV2, with D maybe TRBD1 (6 bases). Trimming cost V 9 bases and J 2 bases, with 12 bases left between them. The CDR3 consists of 13 residues. CDR1 SNHLY and CDR2 FYNNEI come from the germline V gene. The CDR3 coding sequence is TGTGCCAGTTCGACAGGAACCACAGATACGCAGTATTTT. Its translation: CASSTGTTDTQYF.

This clone was counted a few times. The CDR3, as DNA: TGTGCCAGTAGGCGACTAGCGACTGGGGCCAACGTCCTGACTTTC. Translation: CASRRLATGANVLTF. V is TRBV19 and J is TRBJ2-6; 8 bases line up with TRBD2. Germline-derived CDR1 and CDR2 are LNHDA and SQIVND (reference sequence). CDR3 length: 15 amino acids. Trimming removed 6 bases from V and 2 bases from J; junction bases left unmatched: 3.

The V call is TRBV30, the J call TRBJ2-5; possibly TRBD2 for D (6 bases). The J call may not be correct, given that the DNA end is closer to TRBJ2-7. The CDR3 spans 11 residues. Germline V gene data show CDR1 as GTSNPN and CDR2 as SVGIG (reference sequence). CDR3 nucleotides: TGTGCCTGGAGTTGGGGGGACGAGCAGTACTTC. This encodes CAWSWGDEQYF.

This clone has a handful of counts. The rearrangement links TRBV27 to TRBJ2-7; a possible D gene is TRBD1 (5 bases). The CDR3 consists of 13 residues. Germline CDR1 is MNHEY and CDR2 is SMNVEV (reference sequence). The V end was cut by 3 bases, the J end by 4 bases, with 10 bases between. CDR3 protein: CASSFARQYEQYF. The CDR3, as DNA: TGTGCCAGCAGTTTCGCCCGACAGTACGAGCAGTACTTC.

By frequency in the sample, this clone is medium-sized (0.01 to 0.1%). The chain has TRBV7-2 and TRBJ2-3; D perhaps matches TRBD2 (5 bases). CDR1 SGHTA and CDR2 FQGNSA come from the germline V gene. The length of the CDR3 is 14 residues. V shed 5 bases and J shed 4 bases, with 13 bases lying between them. DNA for the CDR3: TGTGCCAGCAGCCCTCCTAGCTTGGCAGATACGCAGTATTTT. Its protein is CASSPPSLADTQYF.